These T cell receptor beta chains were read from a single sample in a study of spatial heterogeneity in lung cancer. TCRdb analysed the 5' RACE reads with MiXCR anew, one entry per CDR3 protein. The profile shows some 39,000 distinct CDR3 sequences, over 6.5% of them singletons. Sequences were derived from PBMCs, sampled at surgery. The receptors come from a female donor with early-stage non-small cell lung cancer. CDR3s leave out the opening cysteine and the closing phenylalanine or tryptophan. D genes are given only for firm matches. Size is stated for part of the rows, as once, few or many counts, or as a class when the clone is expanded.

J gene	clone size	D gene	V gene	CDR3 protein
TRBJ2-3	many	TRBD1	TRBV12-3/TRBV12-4	ASSFPVGTGTDTQY
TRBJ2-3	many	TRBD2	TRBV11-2	ASSLRDPGLSGTDTQY
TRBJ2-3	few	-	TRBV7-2	ASSLGAGASTDTQY
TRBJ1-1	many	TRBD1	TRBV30	AWSARGRRSEAF
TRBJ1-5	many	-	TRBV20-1	SASLPGNNQPQH
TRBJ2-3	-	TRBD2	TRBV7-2	ASSVAPGLPTDTQY
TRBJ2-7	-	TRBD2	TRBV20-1	SARVAGGPNYEQY
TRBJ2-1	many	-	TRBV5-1	ASSFGVASNEQF
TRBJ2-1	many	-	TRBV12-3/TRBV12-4	ASSLYRGHNEQF
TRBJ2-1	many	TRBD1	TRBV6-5	ASSGTESYNEQF
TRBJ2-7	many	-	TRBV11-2	ASSSGTSYEQY
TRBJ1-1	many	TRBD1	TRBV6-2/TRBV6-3	ASSRWDRVNTEAF
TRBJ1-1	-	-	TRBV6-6	ASSYVQGNTEAF
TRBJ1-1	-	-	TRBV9	ASSVVSGANTEAF
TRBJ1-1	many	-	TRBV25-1	ASRKDRGQNTEAF
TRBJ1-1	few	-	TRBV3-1	ASSQDRGGAF
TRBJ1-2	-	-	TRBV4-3	ASSHNQGGSNYGYT
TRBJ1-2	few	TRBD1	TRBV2	ASRGTGAGGYT
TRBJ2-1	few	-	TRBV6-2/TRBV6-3	ASHNFAGSLNNEQF
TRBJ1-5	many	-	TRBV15	ATSWDTGPNQPQH
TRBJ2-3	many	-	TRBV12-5	ASGTSEDTQY
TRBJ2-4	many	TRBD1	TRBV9	ASSSGQGINKNIQY
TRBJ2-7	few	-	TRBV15	ATSRDGGSLEQY
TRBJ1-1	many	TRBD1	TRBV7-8	ASSLVARGGVMNTEAF
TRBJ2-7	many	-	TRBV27	ASSSFLGTGSYEQY
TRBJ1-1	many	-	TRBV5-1	ASSLGQGQLNTEAF
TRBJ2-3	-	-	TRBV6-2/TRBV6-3	ASSMDHPGSTDTQY
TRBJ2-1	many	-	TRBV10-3	AISEYENLLLGEQF
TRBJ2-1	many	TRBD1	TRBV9	ASSAEQGAFNEQF
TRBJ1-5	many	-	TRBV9	ASSGDLNQPQH
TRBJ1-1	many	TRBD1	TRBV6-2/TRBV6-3	ASRGQGGTEAF
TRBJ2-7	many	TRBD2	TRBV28	ASRRSGDEYEQY
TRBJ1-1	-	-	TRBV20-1	SARGGADEAF
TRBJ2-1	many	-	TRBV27	ASSADDSPSYNEQF
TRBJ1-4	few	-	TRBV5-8	ASSLPEREKLF